Each of the 25 T cell receptor beta chains below was sequenced from the same sample in a study of T cells in Graves' hyperthyroidism and ophthalmopathy (dated by TCRdb to between 2018 and 2021). Library preparation employed multiplex PCR. Sequencing used an Illumina HiSeq 2000. Amplification of TCR beta CDR3 regions was carried out from RNA transcripts. The TCR CDR3 was subjected to a first round of RT-PCR using the HTBI primer set and the Qiagen OneStep RT-PCR kit. TCRdb cleaned the public reads at Q25 with fastp, built clones with MiXCR and kept in-frame beta chains. Under each unique CDR3 protein, matching rows form one entry showing the most common genes and DNA. For this sample there are some 560,000 distinct CDR3 sequences; more than 15% appear just once. The ten biggest clones cover around 7.3% of the sample. Specimen: blood. These receptors were collected from a woman under 40 with Graves' hyperthyroidism.

This rearrangement joins TRBV4-1 to TRBJ1-2, with D hard to call. This CDR3 region has 14 residues. The germline CDR1 and CDR2 sequences are MGHRA and YSYEKL. V was cut by 4 bases and J by 8 bases, with 17 bases left in between. The CDR3 DNA sequence: TGCGCCAGCAGCCGCGCCGCAGGCCAGGAGGGCTACACCTTC. Translation: CASSRAAGQEGYTF.

This clonotype was seen at least ten times. The genes are TRBV30 and TRBJ2-7; D call uncertain. The V gene lost 2 bases and the J gene lost 6 bases, with 11 bases spanning the gap. From germline, CDR1 is GTSNPN and CDR2 SVGIG (reference sequence). The CDR3 runs 12 residues. CDR3 nucleotides: TGTGCCTGGAGTCCGGGTTATAGCGAGCAGTACTTC. Residues: CAWSPGYSEQYF.

The table lists this clonotype with many counts. The V gene is TRBV7-9, the J gene TRBJ1-2, with D perhaps matching TRBD1 (5 bases). Between the trimmed V and J ends, which lost 5 bases and 13 bases, there was a span of 14 bases. Germline CDR1 SEHNR, CDR2 FQNEAQ (reference sequence). The CDR3 contains 11 residues. CDR3 in DNA: TGTGCCAGCAGCATTCAGGGCATTCGCACCTTC. This sequence encodes CASSIQGIRTF.

This clonotype has ten or more counts. The chain recombines TRBV3-1 with TRBJ2-3, with TRBD2 matching over 9 bases. CDR1 and CDR2 (germline): LGHDT, YNNKEL (reference sequence). J was trimmed by 2 bases and V by 3 bases; bases with no gene match: 6. The CDR3 runs to 16 residues. For the CDR3, the DNA is TGTGCCAGCAGCCACCTTAGCGGGAGTTACACAGATACGCAGTATTTT. Its protein product is CASSHLSGSYTDTQYF.

The chain links TRBV5-1 to TRBJ2-1, with 8 bases lining up with TRBD2. The CDR3 extends over 15 amino acids. V lost 2 bases and J lost 6; bases outside the gene matches: 7. Germline V gene sequence: CDR1 SGHRS, CDR2 YFSETQ. The CDR3 is CASSFVPGGANEQFF. The CDR3, as DNA: TGCGCCAGCAGCTTCGTACCGGGGGGGGCCAATGAGCAGTTCTTC.

The CDR3 region has the DNA TGTGCCAGCAGCCATACCTTAGACACCGGGGAGCTGTTTTTT. Translation: CASSHTLDTGELFF. The V call is TRBV6-1, the J call TRBJ2-2, with D unclear. V was trimmed by 6 bases and J by 3 bases, leaving 11 bases between them. CDR3 length: 14 residues. Germline loops: CDR1 MNHNS, CDR2 SASEGT.

This chain uses TRBV28 with TRBJ1-5; tentative D call: TRBD1 (5 bases). The V end lost 5 bases, the J end lost 6 bases, and 17 bases lay between the germline ends. Germline V gene data show CDR1 as MDHEN and CDR2 as SYDVKM. This CDR3 has 15 residues. The CDR3 DNA reads TGTGCCAGCAGTCCGTTGGGGGAGTCTGGTCAGCCCCAGCATTTT. Translating it yields CASSPLGESGQPQHF.

The V call is TRBV4-3, the J call TRBJ2-2, with D perhaps given as TRBD1 or TRBD2 (6 bases each). Trimming shortened V by 2 bases and J by 4 bases, and 20 bases separated the two germline ends. From germline, CDR1 is LGHNA and CDR2 YSLEER. The CDR3 contains 18 residues. CDR3 sequence (DNA): TGCGCCAGCAGCCAAAAAGGGGGGACGGGCGCGTTCACCGGGGAGCTGTTTTTT. Translation gives CASSQKGGTGAFTGELFF.

The chain uses TRBV14 and TRBJ2-7; 9 bases align to TRBD1. J gave up 4 bases and V 1 base, and 5 bases lay outside the gene matches. The CDR3 has 15 residues. Germline CDR1 reads SGHDN; CDR2 reads FVKESK. The CDR3 DNA reads as TGTGCCAGCAGCCAAGCCGAGACAGGGGGGTACGAGCAGTACTTC. Translated: CASSQAETGGYEQYF.

As to this clonotype: A read error may be the cause here, since a much bigger clone is one base away. The V gene is TRBV19, the J gene TRBJ2-3, with TRBD1 matching over 9 bases. Germline lookup yields CDR1 LNHDA and CDR2 SQIVND (reference sequence). V was clipped by 10 bases and J by 9 bases; unmatched bases: 14. CDR3 length equals 14 residues. In DNA form, the CDR3 reads TGTGCCACCGTGGGACAGGGAAATCGCGCAACGCAGTATTTT. Translating gives CATVGQGNRATQYF.

This chain connects TRBV20-1 to TRBJ2-6; D perhaps matches TRBD1 (6 bases). There are 14 residues in the CDR3. Germline CDR1 reads DFQATT; CDR2 reads SNEGSKA (reference sequence). Trimming took 6 bases from V and 1 from J, leaving 10 bases between them. For the CDR3, the DNA is TGCAGTGCCCGCGGACAGTCTGGGGCCAACGTCCTGACTTTC. The encoded protein is CSARGQSGANVLTF.

This clonotype came up a few times. This chain links TRBV28 with TRBJ1-2; D is uncertain. V was cut by 5 bases and J by 3 bases, with 19 bases left in between. Germline values: CDR1 MDHEN, CDR2 SYDVKM. There are 16 residues in the CDR3. The CDR3 reads CASSGNTHLLDYGYTF. DNA of the CDR3: TGTGCCAGCAGTGGGAATACCCACCTTTTGGACTATGGCTACACCTTC.

This clonotype was recorded a few times. The chain recombines TRBV19 with TRBJ2-2; TRBD2 is a possible D gene (6 bases). CDR1 and CDR2 from the germline V gene are LNHDA and SQIVND (reference sequence). Between the trimmed V and J ends, which lost 3 bases and 3 bases, there was a span of 11 bases. This CDR3 region has 15 residues. The CDR3 DNA sequence: TGTGCCAGTAGTATTCCGGGAGACTACACCGGGGAGCTGTTTTTT. This translates into CASSIPGDYTGELFF.

The sample holds a few counts of this clonotype. The chain has TRBV27 and TRBJ1-1; D gene uncertain. V shed 4 bases and J shed 1 base, with 19 bases lying between them. Germline V gene data show CDR1 as MNHEY and CDR2 as SMNVEV (reference sequence). The CDR3 totals 17 residues. The chain's CDR3 is CASSSPVADGGNTEAFF. In DNA, the CDR3 is TGTGCCAGCAGTTCTCCGGTCGCAGATGGAGGGAACACTGAAGCTTTCTTT.

This clonotype was counted a few times. The rearrangement joins TRBV18 to TRBJ2-7; 7 bases line up with TRBD1. Germline CDR1 KGHSH, CDR2 LQKENI. With 0 bases clipped from V and 3 bases from J, the junction kept 8 bases outside the gene matches. The CDR3 contains 16 residues. For the CDR3, the DNA is TGTGCCAGCTCACCACCGTCCCGACAGGGCTACTACGAGCAGTACTTC. It encodes CASSPPSRQGYYEQYF.

This clonotype was observed at least ten times. One junction end does not reproduce the germline sequence, and a read error may be involved. The chain employs TRBV7-7 and TRBJ1-1; no reliable D call. The CDR3 length is 15 residues. CDR1 is SSHAT, CDR2 FNYEAQ, per germline (reference sequence). The CDR3, as DNA: TGTGCTAGCAGCTTAGGAGGTGGCCCGTGGACTGAAGCTTTCTTT. This encodes CASSLGGGPWTEAFF. The variable domain in full, with the rest retrieved from reference TRBV7-7 and TRBJ1-1, is GAGVSQSPRYKVTKRGQDVTLRCDPISSHATLYWYQQALGQGPEFLTYFNYEAQPDKSGLPSDRFSAERPEGSISTLTIQRTEQRDSAMYRCASSLGGGPWTEAFFGQGTRLTVV.

Points on this clonotype: This sequence may be a read error, since a much larger clone differs from it by one base. This chain joins TRBV18 and TRBJ1-1; no firm D call. CDR3 length: 16 amino acids. The germline CDR1 and CDR2 sequences are KGHSH and LQKENI. This chain's CDR3 is CASSPLVQEMNTEASF. CDR3 DNA: TGTGCCAGCTCACCACTGGTCCAGGAAATGAACACTGAAGCTTCCTTT.

There are a few counts of this clonotype. V and J are TRBV5-1 and TRBJ2-1, with TRBD1 as a possible D gene (6 bases). CDR3 size: 12 residues. Trimming removed 5 bases from V and 15 bases from J, with 18 bases in between. Germline V gene sequence: CDR1 SGHRS, CDR2 YFSETQ. The CDR3 nucleotides read TGCGCCAGCAGATTAAACCGGGACAATTGGTTCTTC. Translation gives CASRLNRDNWFF.

In this sample, this clonotype turned up many times. This chain links TRBV13 with TRBJ1-1, with no clear D. CDR3 length equals 17 residues. Trimming pared 2 bases from V and 0 bases from J, leaving 16 bases between. Germline CDR1 is PRHDT and CDR2 is FYEKMQ (reference sequence). The CDR3, as DNA: TGTGCCAGCAGCTTAAGCCCTCTACAATCGATGAACACTGAAGCTTTCTTT. The encoded protein is CASSLSPLQSMNTEAFF.

This clonotype appeared a few times. The CDR3 bases are TGTGCCAGCAGCGTAGCTCCGACAGAATATGACTACGAGCAGTACTTC. Translating gives CASSVAPTEYDYEQYF. The chain couples TRBV9 to TRBJ2-7; TRBD1 is a possible D gene (5 bases). This CDR3 region has 16 residues. Germline V CDR1 and CDR2: SGDLS, YYNGEE. Trimming cost V 0 bases and J 3 bases, with 16 bases left between them.

This clonotype was counted ten times or more. The chain combines TRBV30 with TRBJ1-1; D is possibly TRBD1 (5 bases). Germline lookup yields CDR1 GTSNPN and CDR2 SVGIG (reference sequence). The CDR3 covers 13 residues. Trimming took 2 bases from V and 2 from J, leaving 9 bases between them. The CDR3 protein is CAWSLDSNTEAFF. The CDR3 DNA sequence: TGTGCCTGGAGTCTTGACAGTAACACTGAAGCTTTCTTT.

This clonotype was counted at least ten times. This chain links TRBV7-2 with TRBJ1-3; D possibly corresponds to TRBD1 (6 bases). V gave up 4 bases and J gave up 2 bases, with 15 bases separating them. Germline lookup yields CDR1 SGHTA and CDR2 FQGNSA. CDR3 size: 16 residues. DNA for the CDR3: TGTGCCAGCAGCTCAAAGACCGGGACACCTGGAAACACCATATATTTT. Translating gives CASSSKTGTPGNTIYF.

This clonotype was counted many times. V and J are TRBV3-1 and TRBJ2-5; TRBD2 matches at 12 bases. Germline assignment: CDR1 LGHDT and CDR2 YNNKEL (reference sequence). The CDR3 spans 16 residues. V gave up 2 bases and J gave up 5 bases; unmatched junction bases: 6. The CDR3 is CASSQRLAGVRETQYF. CDR3 bases: TGTGCCAGCAGCCAACGACTAGCGGGAGTTCGGGAGACCCAGTACTTC.

This clonotype came up many times. The chain joins TRBV7-9 to TRBJ2-1, with a possible D match to TRBD2 (6 bases). V was cut by 1 base and J by 1 base, with 8 bases left in between. Germline V gene lookup returns CDR1 SEHNR and CDR2 FQNEAQ (reference sequence). The CDR3 has 15 amino acids. CDR3 nucleotide sequence: TGTGCCAGCAGCTTAGGGACTAAATCCTACAATGAGCAGTTCTTC. It codes for CASSLGTKSYNEQFF.

Ten or more counts support this clonotype. The rearrangement links TRBV3-1 to TRBJ2-7, with TRBD2 as a possible D gene (5 bases). CDR1 and CDR2 from the germline V gene are LGHDT and YNNKEL (reference sequence). The length of the CDR3 is 12 residues. Trimming removed 0 bases at V and 6 bases at J, with 6 bases between. The CDR3 DNA is TGTGCCAGCAGCCAAGATCGGGGCGAGCAGTACTTC. Protein product: CASSQDRGEQYF.